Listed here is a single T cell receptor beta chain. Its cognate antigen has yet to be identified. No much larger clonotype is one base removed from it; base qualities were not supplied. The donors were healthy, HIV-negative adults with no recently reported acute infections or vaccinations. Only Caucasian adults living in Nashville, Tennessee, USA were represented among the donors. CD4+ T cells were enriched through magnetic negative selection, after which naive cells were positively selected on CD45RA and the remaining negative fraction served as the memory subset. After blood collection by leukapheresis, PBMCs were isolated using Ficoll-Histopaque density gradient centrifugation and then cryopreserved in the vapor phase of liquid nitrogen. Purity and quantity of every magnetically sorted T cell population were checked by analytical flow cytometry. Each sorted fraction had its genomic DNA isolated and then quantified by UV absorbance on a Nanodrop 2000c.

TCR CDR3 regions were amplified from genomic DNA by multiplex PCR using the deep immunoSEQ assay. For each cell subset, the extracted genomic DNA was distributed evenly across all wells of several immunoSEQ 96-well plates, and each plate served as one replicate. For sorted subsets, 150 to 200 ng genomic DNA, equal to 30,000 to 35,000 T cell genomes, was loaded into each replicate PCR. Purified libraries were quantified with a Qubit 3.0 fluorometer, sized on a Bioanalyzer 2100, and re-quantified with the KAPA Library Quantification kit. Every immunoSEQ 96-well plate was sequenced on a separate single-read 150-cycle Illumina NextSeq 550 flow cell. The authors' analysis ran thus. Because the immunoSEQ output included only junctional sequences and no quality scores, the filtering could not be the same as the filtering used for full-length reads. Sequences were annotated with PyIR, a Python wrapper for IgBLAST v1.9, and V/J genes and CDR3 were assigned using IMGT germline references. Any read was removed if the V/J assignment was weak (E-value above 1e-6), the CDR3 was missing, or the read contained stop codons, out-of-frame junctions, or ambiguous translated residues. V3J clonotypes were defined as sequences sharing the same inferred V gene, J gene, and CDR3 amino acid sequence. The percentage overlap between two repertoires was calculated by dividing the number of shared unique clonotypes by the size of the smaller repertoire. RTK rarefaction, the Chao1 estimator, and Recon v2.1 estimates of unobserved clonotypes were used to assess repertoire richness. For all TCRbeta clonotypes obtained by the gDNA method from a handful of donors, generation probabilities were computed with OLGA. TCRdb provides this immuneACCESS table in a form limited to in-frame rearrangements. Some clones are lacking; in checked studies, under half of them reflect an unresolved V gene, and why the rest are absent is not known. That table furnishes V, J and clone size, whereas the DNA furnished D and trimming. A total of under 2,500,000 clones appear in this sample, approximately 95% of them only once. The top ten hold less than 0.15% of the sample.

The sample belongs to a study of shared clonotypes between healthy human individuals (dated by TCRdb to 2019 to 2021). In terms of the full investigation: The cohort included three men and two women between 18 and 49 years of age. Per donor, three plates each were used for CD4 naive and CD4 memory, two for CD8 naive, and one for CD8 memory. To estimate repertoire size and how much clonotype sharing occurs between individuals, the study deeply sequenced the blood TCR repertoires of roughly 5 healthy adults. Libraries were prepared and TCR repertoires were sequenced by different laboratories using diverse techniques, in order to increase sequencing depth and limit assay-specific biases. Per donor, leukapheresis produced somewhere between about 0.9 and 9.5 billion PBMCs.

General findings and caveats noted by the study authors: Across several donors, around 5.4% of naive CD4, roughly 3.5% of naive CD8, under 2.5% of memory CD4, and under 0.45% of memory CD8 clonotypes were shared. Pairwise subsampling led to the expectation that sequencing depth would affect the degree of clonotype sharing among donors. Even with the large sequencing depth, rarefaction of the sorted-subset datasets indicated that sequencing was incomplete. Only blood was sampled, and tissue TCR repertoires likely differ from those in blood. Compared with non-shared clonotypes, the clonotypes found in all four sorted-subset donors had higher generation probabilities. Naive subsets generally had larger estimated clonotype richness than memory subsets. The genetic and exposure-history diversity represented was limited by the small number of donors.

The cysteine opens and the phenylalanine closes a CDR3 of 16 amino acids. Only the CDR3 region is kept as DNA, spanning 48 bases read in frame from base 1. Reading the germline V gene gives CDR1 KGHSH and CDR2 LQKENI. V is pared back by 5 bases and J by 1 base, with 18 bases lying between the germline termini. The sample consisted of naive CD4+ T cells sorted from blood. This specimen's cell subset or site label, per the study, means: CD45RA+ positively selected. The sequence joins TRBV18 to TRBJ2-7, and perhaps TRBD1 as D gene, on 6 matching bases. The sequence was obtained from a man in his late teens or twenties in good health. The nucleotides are TGTGCCAGCTCAGGCTATCAGGGGCCCGGATCCTACGAGCAGTACTTC. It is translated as CASSGYQGPGSYEQYF. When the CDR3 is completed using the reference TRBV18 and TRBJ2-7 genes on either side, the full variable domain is NAGVMQNPRHLVRRRGQEARLRCSPMKGHSHVYWYRQLPEEGLKFMVYLQKENIIDESGMPKERFSAEFPKEGPSILRIQQVVRGDSAAYFCASSGYQGPGSYEQYFGPGTRLTVT.